Shown below are 25 T cell receptor beta chains from a single sample sequenced in a study of T-cell memory formation after mild COVID-19. TCRdb itself ran the 5' RACE reads through MiXCR, one entry per CDR3 protein. The repertoire includes under 250,000 distinct CDR3 sequences, 15% of them detected once, and over 2% sits in the top ten. The material sequenced was PBMCs or a T cell subset sorted from them (not recorded which). The receptors were sampled from an adult woman who had mild COVID-19 (a few samples of this study predate the infection). Cell type and time point are not known.

This clonotype came up a few times. V usage is TRBV24-1 and J usage is TRBJ2-1; D is unresolved. The germline V and J ends were trimmed by 0 bases and 4 bases, with 9 bases remaining between them. Germline V lookup: CDR1 KGHDR, CDR2 SFDVKD. The CDR3 contains 15 residues. Here the CDR3 reads CATSDLRAAYNEQFF. Written as DNA, the CDR3 is TGTGCCACCAGTGATTTGAGGGCAGCATACAATGAGCAGTTCTTC.

The sample holds a few counts of this clonotype. The chain combines TRBV10-3 with TRBJ1-2; weak D call: TRBD1 (5 bases). The CDR3 is made up of 13 amino acids. The V end was cut by 0 bases, the J end by 8 bases, with 10 bases between. Germline CDR1 is ENHRY and CDR2 is SYGVKD. The CDR3 nucleotides read TGTGCCATCAGTGAGTCGGGGCGTTTAGGCTACACCTTC. Translated: CAISESGRLGYTF.

The chain joins TRBV5-1 to TRBJ2-3, with 10 bases identical to TRBD2. The V gene's germline CDR1 is SGHRS and CDR2 YFSETQ. This CDR3 is 16 amino acids long. V lost 2 bases, J lost 3 bases, and 6 bases stayed unmatched. CDR3 coding DNA: TGCGCCAGCAGCTTAGCTAGCGGGGGCCGGACAGATACGCAGTATTTT. Protein product: CASSLASGGRTDTQYF.

The V and J genes are TRBV20-1 and TRBJ1-1; D may be TRBD1 (5 bases). This CDR3 is 14 amino acids long. CDR1 DFQATT and CDR2 SNEGSKA come from the germline V gene (reference sequence). V lost 1 base, J lost 10 bases, and 19 bases lay in between. The CDR3 is CSARVRAGSATAFF. The CDR3, as DNA: TGCAGTGCTAGAGTCCGGGCAGGGAGCGCGACAGCTTTCTTT.

This clonotype appeared a few times. Compared with germline, one end of the junction differs, possibly owing to a read error. The chain uses TRBV7-7 and TRBJ2-1; weak D call: TRBD1 (6 bases). This CDR3 is 14 amino acids long. Germline CDR1 reads SSHAT; CDR2 reads FNYEAQ (reference sequence). The CDR3 DNA is TGTGCTAGCAGCTTAGCCACAGGGCAGGGTGAGCAGTTCTTC. Protein product: CASSLATGQGEQFF.

V usage is TRBV20-1 and J usage is TRBJ1-1; D gene ambiguous. V was pared by 6 bases and J by 1 base, with 9 bases between. This CDR3 has 12 amino acids. CDR1 and CDR2 (germline): DFQATT, SNEGSKA (reference sequence). The CDR3 region has the DNA TGCAGTGCGCCCTATGGGAACACTGAAGCTTTCTTT. Protein product: CSAPYGNTEAFF.

The chain is built from TRBV5-1 and TRBJ2-2; D might be TRBD1 or TRBD2, each matching 6 bases. This CDR3 has 17 amino acids. The germline gives CDR1 SGHRS, CDR2 YFSETQ. V gave up 3 bases and J gave up 2 bases, with 17 bases separating them. CDR3 sequence: CASSYSGGPANTGELFF. The CDR3 DNA follows: TGCGCCAGCAGCTACTCTGGGGGGCCAGCCAACACCGGGGAGCTGTTTTTT.

The chain combines TRBV15 with TRBJ2-3; unclear D gene. The germline CDR1 and CDR2 sequences are LNHNV and YYDKDF (reference sequence). This CDR3 comprises 13 residues. V was pared by 0 bases and J by 5 bases, with 6 bases between. CDR3 sequence: CATSRDLEDTQYF. For the CDR3, the DNA is TGTGCCACCAGCAGAGATCTGGAAGATACGCAGTATTTT.

The V gene is TRBV20-1, the J gene TRBJ2-7, with 7 positions matching TRBD2. CDR3 size: 16 residues. J gave up 0 bases and V 3 bases, and 11 bases lay outside the gene matches. Germline V CDR1 and CDR2: DFQATT, SNEGSKA (reference sequence). Here the CDR3 reads CSARGPPSGFSYEQYF. The CDR3, as DNA: TGCAGTGCTAGGGGCCCTCCTAGCGGCTTCTCCTACGAGCAGTACTTC.

The chain combines TRBV5-1 with TRBJ2-3, with TRBD2 as a possible D gene (6 bases). V lost 0 bases to trimming and J lost 1 base, with 12 bases between them. CDR1 is SGHRS and CDR2 is YFSETQ in the germline V gene. CDR3 length: 16 amino acids. The CDR3 coding sequence is TGCGCCAGCAGCTTGGACGGACTATCCCGCACAGATACGCAGTATTTT. Protein product: CASSLDGLSRTDTQYF.

The chain combines TRBV5-6 with TRBJ2-3, with 10 nucleotides matching TRBD1. With 3 bases clipped from V and 0 bases from J, the junction kept 7 bases outside the gene matches. Germline values: CDR1 SGHDT, CDR2 YYEEEE. The CDR3 is made up of 17 amino acids. CDR3 DNA: TGTGCCAGCAGCTCATACCGGGACAGGGGTAGCACAGATACGCAGTATTTT. Protein product: CASSSYRDRGSTDTQYF.

In this sample, this clonotype turned up many times. J is TRBJ2-5 and V is TRBV3-1; the D gene is possibly TRBD1 (6 bases). Trimming left V 4 bases short and J 2 bases short, with 11 bases between. The CDR3 has 14 residues. Germline V gives CDR1 LGHDT, CDR2 YNNKEL (reference sequence). The CDR3 DNA follows: TGTGCCAGCAGCCTTGGGACAAGTCAAGAGACCCAGTACTTC. Residues: CASSLGTSQETQYF.

This clonotype turned up a few times. The chain combines TRBV12-3 or TRBV12-4 with TRBJ1-1; D ambiguous. Deletions cut 9 bases from V and 1 base from J, with 12 bases between. The CDR3 is 13 residues long. CDR3: CASRRVQNTEAFF. The CDR3 DNA sequence: TGTGCCAGTAGGCGGGTCCAGAACACTGAAGCTTTCTTT.

This clonotype was detected a few times. The chain recombines TRBV6-5 with TRBJ1-1; possibly TRBD1 for D (5 bases). This CDR3 spans 13 amino acids. Trimming stripped 2 bases from V and 2 bases from J, with 6 bases between. CDR1 is MNHEY, CDR2 SVGAGI, per germline. CDR3 nucleotide sequence: TGTGCCAGCAGTTACGGGACCAACACTGAAGCTTTCTTT. This gives the protein CASSYGTNTEAFF.

The chain recombines TRBV6-1 with TRBJ2-7; D remains unclear. The CDR3 sequence is 14 residues long. V lost 1 base, J lost 4 bases, and 11 bases lay in between. Germline V gives CDR1 MNHNS, CDR2 SASEGT. The CDR3 region has the DNA TGTGCCAGCAGTGAAGTGGGCAGAGGATACGAGCAGTACTTC. Residues: CASSEVGRGYEQYF.

This rearrangement joins TRBV7-9 to TRBJ2-7; 8 nucleotides agree with TRBD2. The CDR3 loop spans 15 amino acids. Germline V gene data show CDR1 as SEHNR and CDR2 as FQNEAQ (reference sequence). V lost 1 base to trimming and J lost 4 bases; unmatched junction nucleotides: 6. The DNA for the CDR3 is TGTGCCAGCAGCTTAGTCCCGGGAGGGCTTTACGAGCAGTACTTC. Protein sequence: CASSLVPGGLYEQYF.

This clonotype was counted a few times. The V gene is TRBV9, the J gene TRBJ2-5; no clear D. The CDR3 has 14 residues. Deletions cut 0 bases from V and 2 bases from J, with 8 bases between. The germline V gene encodes CDR1 SGDLS and CDR2 YYNGEE. CDR3 coding DNA: TGTGCCAGCAGCGTAGCTAACAGTCAAGAGACCCAGTACTTC. Residues: CASSVANSQETQYF. Using reference TRBV9 and TRBJ2-5 for the parts outside the CDR3, the full variable domain is DSGVTQTPKHLITATGQRVTLRCSPRSGDLSVYWYQQSLDQGLQFLIQYYNGEERAKGNILERFSAQQFPDLHSELNLSSLELGDSALYFCASSVANSQETQYFGPGTRLLVL.

The sample holds a few counts of this clonotype. The genes are TRBV7-9 and TRBJ2-5; maybe TRBD1 (6 bases). In germline, CDR1 is SEHNR, CDR2 FQNEAQ (reference sequence). This CDR3 is 14 amino acids long. V was clipped by 2 bases and J by 4 bases, with 11 bases between them. The CDR3 is CASSLLGRGETQYF. The CDR3 region has the DNA TGTGCCAGCAGCTTACTTGGCAGGGGAGAGACCCAGTACTTC.

The chain links TRBV4-1 to TRBJ1-2; tentative D call: TRBD1 (6 bases). CDR1 and CDR2 (germline): MGHRA, YSYEKL. The germline V and J ends were trimmed by 4 bases and 7 bases, with 22 bases remaining between them. The CDR3 consists of 16 residues. In DNA form, the CDR3 reads TGCGCCAGCAGCCGAGATGAGGGGCAGGGGCGTGTTGGCTACACCTTC. As protein: CASSRDEGQGRVGYTF.

V and J are TRBV10-3 and TRBJ1-2; perhaps TRBD1 as D (6 bases). The CDR3 sequence is 13 residues long. Per the germline V gene, CDR1 is ENHRY and CDR2 is SYGVKD. V gave up 7 bases and J gave up 8 bases, with 17 bases separating them. In DNA form, the CDR3 reads TGTGCCATCACCCAGGACAGCTCCCGCGGCTACACCTTC. This codes for CAITQDSSRGYTF.

This clonotype has at least ten counts. The V gene is TRBV5-1, the J gene TRBJ2-5, with D tentatively TRBD2 (6 bases). CDR3 length equals 14 residues. With 6 bases removed from V and 2 bases from J, the gap between germline ends came to 14 bases. Germline assignment: CDR1 SGHRS and CDR2 YFSETQ. DNA of the CDR3: TGCGCCAGCACCCCGGGACTCCTGCAAGAGACCCAGTACTTC. It encodes CASTPGLLQETQYF. The entire variable domain, with the rest obtained from reference TRBV5-1 and TRBJ2-5, is as follows: KAGVTQTPRYLIKTRGQQVTLSCSPISGHRSVSWYQQTPGQGLQFLFEYFSETQRNKGNFPGRFSGRQFSNSRSEMNVSTLELGDSALYLCASTPGLLQETQYFGPGTRLLVL.

At least ten counts were recorded for this clonotype. The DNA of the CDR3 is TGTGCCAGCAGTCCGCACAGGGTGAACACTGAAGCTTTCTTT. This codes for CASSPHRVNTEAFF. The rearrangement uses TRBV27 and TRBJ1-1, with D tentatively TRBD1 (6 bases). The V gene's germline CDR1 is MNHEY and CDR2 SMNVEV (reference sequence). This CDR3 has 14 amino acids. Deletions cut 5 bases from V and 0 bases from J, with 10 bases between.

Many counts were recorded for this clonotype. This rearrangement joins TRBV18 to TRBJ2-1; D gene unclear. CDR1 and CDR2 (germline): KGHSH, LQKENI. Trimming removed 1 base from V and 5 bases from J, with 6 bases in between. The CDR3 is made up of 13 amino acids. The CDR3 sequence is CASSPLKDNEQFF. The CDR3 DNA reads as TGTGCCAGCTCACCACTGAAGGACAATGAGCAGTTCTTC. Together with reference TRBV18 and TRBJ2-1, the CDR3 gives the full variable domain: NAGVMQNPRHLVRRRGQEARLRCSPMKGHSHVYWYRQLPEEGLKFMVYLQKENIIDESGMPKERFSAEFPKEGPSILRIQQVVRGDSAAYFCASSPLKDNEQFFGPGTRLTVL.

This chain links TRBV7-2 with TRBJ2-3; no reliable D call. The CDR3 is made up of 14 amino acids. V lost 2 bases, J lost 1 base, and 7 bases lay in between. The V gene's germline CDR1 is SGHTA and CDR2 FQGNSA. The CDR3 region is CASSLRPRTDTQYF. CDR3 in DNA: TGTGCCAGCAGCTTAAGGCCTCGCACAGATACGCAGTATTTT.

This rearrangement joins TRBV28 to TRBJ2-7; unclear D gene. Germline V gene sequence: CDR1 MDHEN, CDR2 SYDVKM. Trimming removed 1 base at V and 7 bases at J, with 5 bases between. This CDR3 has 11 residues. Here the CDR3 reads CASSLSWEQYF. In DNA, the CDR3 is TGTGCCAGCAGTTTATCGTGGGAGCAGTACTTC.